This TCR beta chain is drawn from a study of blood T cell repertoires in COVID-19. The assay was immunoSEQ multiplex PCR, and TCRdb's table has in-frame clones only and misses some. The repertoire includes about 300,000 clones, around 89% of them detected once, and 6.9% sits in the top ten. This clone occurred once. This clonotype was obtained from a woman aged 30 to 39 who had recovered from COVID-19. Sequencing was carried out using peripheral blood.

CDR3: CASSLSQGLLSYEQYF. CDR3 coding DNA: TGTGCCAGCAGCTTAAGTCAGGGTCTCCTCTCCTACGAGCAGTACTTC. The chain carries TRBV11-1 and TRBJ2-7; possibly TRBD1 for D (5 bases). The CDR3 has 16 residues. Trimming removed 2 bases from V and 0 bases from J, with 14 bases in between. In germline, CDR1 is SGHAT, CDR2 FQDESV (reference sequence).